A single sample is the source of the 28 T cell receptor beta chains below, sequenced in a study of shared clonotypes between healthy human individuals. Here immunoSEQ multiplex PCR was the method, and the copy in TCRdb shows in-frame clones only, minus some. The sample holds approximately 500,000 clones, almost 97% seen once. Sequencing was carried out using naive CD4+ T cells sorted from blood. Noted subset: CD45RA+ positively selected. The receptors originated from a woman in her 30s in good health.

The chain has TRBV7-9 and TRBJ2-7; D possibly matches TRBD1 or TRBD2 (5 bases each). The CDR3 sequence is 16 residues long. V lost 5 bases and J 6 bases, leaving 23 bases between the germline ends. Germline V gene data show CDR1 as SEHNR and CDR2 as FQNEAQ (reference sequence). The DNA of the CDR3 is TGTGCCAGCAGCGCCCGCCTTGGGACGCCGCTAGGCGAGCAGTACTTC. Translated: CASSARLGTPLGEQYF.

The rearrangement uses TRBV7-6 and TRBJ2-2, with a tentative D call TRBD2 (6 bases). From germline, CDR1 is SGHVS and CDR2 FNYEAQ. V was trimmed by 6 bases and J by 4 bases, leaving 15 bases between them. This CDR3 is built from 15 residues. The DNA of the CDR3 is TGTGCCAGCAGGATTCTGGCCGGGGGCACCGGGGAGCTGTTTTTT. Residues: CASRILAGGTGELFF.

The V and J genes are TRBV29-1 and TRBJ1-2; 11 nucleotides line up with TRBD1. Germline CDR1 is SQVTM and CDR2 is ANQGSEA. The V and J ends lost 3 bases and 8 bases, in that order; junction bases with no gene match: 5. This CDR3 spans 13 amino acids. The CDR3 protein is CSVEGQGVHGYTF. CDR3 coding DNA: TGCAGCGTTGAGGGACAGGGGGTTCACGGCTACACCTTC.

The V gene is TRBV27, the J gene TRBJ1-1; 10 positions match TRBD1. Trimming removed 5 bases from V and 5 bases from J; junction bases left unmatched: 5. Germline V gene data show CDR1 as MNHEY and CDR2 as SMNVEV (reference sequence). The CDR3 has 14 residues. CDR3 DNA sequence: TGTGCCAGCAGTGCGGGACAGGGGTATACTGAAGCTTTCTTT. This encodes CASSAGQGYTEAFF.

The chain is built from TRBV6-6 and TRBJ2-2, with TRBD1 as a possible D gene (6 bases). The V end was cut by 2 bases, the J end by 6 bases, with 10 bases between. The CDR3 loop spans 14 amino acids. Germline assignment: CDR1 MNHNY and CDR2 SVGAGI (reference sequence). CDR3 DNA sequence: TGTGCCAGCAGTTACGGGGGCTCGTCCGGGGAGCTGTTTTTT. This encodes CASSYGGSSGELFF.

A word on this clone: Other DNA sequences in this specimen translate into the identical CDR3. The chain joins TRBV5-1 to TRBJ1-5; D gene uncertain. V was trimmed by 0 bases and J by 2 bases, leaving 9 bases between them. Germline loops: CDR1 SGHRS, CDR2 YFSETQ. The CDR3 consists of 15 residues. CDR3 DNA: TGCGCCAGCAGCTTGGGTCCGGGAGGCAATCAGCCCCAGCATTTT. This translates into CASSLGPGGNQPQHF.

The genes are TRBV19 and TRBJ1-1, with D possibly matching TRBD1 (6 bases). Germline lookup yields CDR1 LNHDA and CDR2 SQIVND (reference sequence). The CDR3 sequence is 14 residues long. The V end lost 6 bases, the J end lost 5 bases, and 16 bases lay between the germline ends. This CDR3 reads CASSLDSPRTEAFF. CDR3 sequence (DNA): TGTGCCAGTAGCCTGGACAGCCCTAGGACTGAAGCTTTCTTT. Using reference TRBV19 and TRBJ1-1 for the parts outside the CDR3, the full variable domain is DGGITQSPKYLFRKEGQNVTLSCEQNLNHDAMYWYRQDPGQGLRLIYYSQIVNDFQKGDIAEGYSVSREKKESFPLTVTSAQKNPTAFYLCASSLDSPRTEAFFGQGTRLTVV.

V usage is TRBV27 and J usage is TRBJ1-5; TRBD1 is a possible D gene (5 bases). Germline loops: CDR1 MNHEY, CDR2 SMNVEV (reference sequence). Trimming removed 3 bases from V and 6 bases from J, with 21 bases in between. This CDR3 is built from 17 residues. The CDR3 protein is CASSFSPGLPPGQPQHF. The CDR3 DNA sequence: TGTGCCAGCAGTTTCTCCCCGGGACTACCTCCGGGTCAGCCCCAGCATTTT.

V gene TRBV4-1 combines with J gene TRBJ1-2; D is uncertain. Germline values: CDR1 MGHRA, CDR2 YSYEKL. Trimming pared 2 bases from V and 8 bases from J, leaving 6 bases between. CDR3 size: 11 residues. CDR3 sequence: CASSQYNGYTF. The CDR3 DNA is TGCGCCAGCAGCCAATATAACGGCTACACCTTC.

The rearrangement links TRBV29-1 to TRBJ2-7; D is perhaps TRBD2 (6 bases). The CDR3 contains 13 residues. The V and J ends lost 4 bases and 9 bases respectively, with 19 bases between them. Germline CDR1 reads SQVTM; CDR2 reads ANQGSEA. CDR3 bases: TGCAGCGTTGGCCCGGGACTTAGTTTAGCGCAGTACTTC. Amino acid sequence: CSVGPGLSLAQYF.

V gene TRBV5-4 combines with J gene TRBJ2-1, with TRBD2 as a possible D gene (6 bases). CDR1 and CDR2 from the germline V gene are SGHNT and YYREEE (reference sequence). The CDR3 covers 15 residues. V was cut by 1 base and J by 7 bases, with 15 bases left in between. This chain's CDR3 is CASSLPGASGNEQFF. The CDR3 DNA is TGTGCCAGCAGCTTGCCGGGAGCAAGTGGAAATGAGCAGTTCTTC.

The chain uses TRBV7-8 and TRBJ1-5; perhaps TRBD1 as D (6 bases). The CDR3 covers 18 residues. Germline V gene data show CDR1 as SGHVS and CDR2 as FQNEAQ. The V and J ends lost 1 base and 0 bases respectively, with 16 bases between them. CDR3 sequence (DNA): TGTGCCAGCAGCTTAGTCGGTGGACAGTCATATAGCAATCAGCCCCAGCATTTT. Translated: CASSLVGGQSYSNQPQHF.

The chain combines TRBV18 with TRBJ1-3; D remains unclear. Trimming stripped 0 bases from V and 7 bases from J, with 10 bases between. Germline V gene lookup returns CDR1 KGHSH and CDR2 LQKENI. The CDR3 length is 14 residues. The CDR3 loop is CASSPPELRNTIYF. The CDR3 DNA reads TGTGCCAGCTCACCACCGGAACTAAGGAACACCATATATTTT.

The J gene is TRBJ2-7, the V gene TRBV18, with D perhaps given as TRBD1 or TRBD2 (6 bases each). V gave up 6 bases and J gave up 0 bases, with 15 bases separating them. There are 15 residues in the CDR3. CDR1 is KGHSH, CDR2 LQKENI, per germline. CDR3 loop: CASSRGAGSSYEQYF. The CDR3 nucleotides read TGTGCCAGCTCGAGGGGGGCGGGAAGCTCCTACGAGCAGTACTTC. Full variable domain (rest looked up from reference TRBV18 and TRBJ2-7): NAGVMQNPRHLVRRRGQEARLRCSPMKGHSHVYWYRQLPEEGLKFMVYLQKENIIDESGMPKERFSAEFPKEGPSILRIQQVVRGDSAAYFCASSRGAGSSYEQYFGPGTRLTVT.

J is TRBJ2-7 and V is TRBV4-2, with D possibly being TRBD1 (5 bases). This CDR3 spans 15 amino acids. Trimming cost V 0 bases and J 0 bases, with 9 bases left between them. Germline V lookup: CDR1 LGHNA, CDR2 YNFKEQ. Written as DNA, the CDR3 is TGTGCCAGCAGCCAAGACCAGGGTAGCTCCTACGAGCAGTACTTC. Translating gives CASSQDQGSSYEQYF.

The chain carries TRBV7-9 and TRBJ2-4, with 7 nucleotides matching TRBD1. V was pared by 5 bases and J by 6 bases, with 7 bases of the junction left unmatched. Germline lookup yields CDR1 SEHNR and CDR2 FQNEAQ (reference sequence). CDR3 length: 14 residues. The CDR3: CASSQDRAANIQYF. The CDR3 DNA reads TGTGCCAGCAGCCAAGACAGGGCGGCAAACATTCAGTACTTC.

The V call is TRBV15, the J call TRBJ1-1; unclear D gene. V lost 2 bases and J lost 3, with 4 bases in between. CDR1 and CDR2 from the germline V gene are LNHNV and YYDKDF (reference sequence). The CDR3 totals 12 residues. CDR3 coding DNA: TGTGCCACCAGCAGACGCGACACTGAAGCTTTCTTT. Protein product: CATSRRDTEAFF.

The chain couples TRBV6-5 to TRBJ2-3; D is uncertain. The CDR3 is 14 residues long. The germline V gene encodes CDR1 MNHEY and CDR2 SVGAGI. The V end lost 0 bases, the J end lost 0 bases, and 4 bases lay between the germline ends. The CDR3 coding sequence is TGTGCCAGCAGTTACTCGGGCAGCACAGATACGCAGTATTTT. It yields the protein CASSYSGSTDTQYF.

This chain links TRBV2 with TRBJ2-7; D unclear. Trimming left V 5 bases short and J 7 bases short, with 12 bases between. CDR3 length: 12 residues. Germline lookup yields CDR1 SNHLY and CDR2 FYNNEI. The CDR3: CASSPIAGEQYF. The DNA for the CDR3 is TGTGCCAGCAGTCCTATAGCAGGAGAGCAGTACTTC.

The CDR3 loop is CASSRTQTGSYEQYF. In DNA, the CDR3 is TGTGCCAGCAGCCGTACCCAGACAGGATCCTACGAGCAGTACTTC. The chain combines TRBV28 with TRBJ2-7; possibly TRBD1 for D (6 bases). The CDR3 covers 15 residues. With 6 bases removed from V and 1 base from J, the gap between germline ends came to 16 bases. CDR1 and CDR2 (germline): MDHEN, SYDVKM.

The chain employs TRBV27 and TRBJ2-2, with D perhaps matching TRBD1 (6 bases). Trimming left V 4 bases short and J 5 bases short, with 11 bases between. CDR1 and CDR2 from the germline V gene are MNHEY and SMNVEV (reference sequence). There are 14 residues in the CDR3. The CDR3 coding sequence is TGTGCCAGCAGTTCACCAGGGGAAACCGGGGAGCTGTTTTTT. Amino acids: CASSSPGETGELFF.

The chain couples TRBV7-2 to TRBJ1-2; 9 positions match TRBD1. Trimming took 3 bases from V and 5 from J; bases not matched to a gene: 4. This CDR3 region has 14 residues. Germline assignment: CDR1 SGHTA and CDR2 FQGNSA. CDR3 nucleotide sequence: TGTGCCAGCAGCTTGGGACAGGGAGGGTATGGCTACACCTTC. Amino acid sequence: CASSLGQGGYGYTF.

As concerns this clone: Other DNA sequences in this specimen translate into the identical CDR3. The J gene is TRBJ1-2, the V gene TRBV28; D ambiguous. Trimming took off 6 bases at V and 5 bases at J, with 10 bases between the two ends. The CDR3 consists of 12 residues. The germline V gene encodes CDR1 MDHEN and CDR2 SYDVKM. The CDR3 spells CASSLGQYGYTF. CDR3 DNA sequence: TGTGCCAGCAGCCTAGGCCAGTATGGCTACACCTTC.

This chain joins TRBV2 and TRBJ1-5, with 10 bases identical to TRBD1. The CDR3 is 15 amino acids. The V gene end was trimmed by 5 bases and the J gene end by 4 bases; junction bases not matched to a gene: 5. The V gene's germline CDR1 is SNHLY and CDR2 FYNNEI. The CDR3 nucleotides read TGTGCCAGCAGTCCCGGGACAGGGGTGAATCAGCCCCAGCATTTT. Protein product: CASSPGTGVNQPQHF.

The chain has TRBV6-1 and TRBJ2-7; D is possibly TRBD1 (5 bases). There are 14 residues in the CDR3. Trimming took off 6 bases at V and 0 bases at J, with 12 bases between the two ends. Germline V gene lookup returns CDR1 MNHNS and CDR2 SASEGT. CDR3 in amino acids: CASRGLDSSYEQYF. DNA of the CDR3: TGTGCCAGCAGGGGTCTAGACAGCTCCTACGAGCAGTACTTC.

CDR3 amino acids: CASSYGTSGAQETQYF. The CDR3 DNA sequence: TGTGCCAGCAGCTATGGGACTAGCGGAGCTCAAGAGACCCAGTACTTC. This chain links TRBV7-2 with TRBJ2-5; 11 bases align to TRBD2. In germline, CDR1 is SGHTA, CDR2 FQGNSA. J was trimmed by 2 bases and V by 4 bases; bases with no gene match: 6. This CDR3 has 16 residues.

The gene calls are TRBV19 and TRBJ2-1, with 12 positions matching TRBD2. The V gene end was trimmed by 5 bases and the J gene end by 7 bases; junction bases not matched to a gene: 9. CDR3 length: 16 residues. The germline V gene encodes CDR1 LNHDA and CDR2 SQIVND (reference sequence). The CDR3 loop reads CASSSTSGSVLNEQFF. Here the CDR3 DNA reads TGTGCCAGTAGTTCGACTAGCGGGAGTGTCTTGAATGAGCAGTTCTTC.

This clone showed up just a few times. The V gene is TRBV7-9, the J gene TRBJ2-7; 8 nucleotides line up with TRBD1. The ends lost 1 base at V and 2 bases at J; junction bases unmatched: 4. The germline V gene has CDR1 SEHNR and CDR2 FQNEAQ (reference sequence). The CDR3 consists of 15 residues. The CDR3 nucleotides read TGTGCCAGCAGCTTAGGAGGGACAGGCACCTACGAGCAGTACTTC. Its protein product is CASSLGGTGTYEQYF.